This is a list of T cell receptor beta chains from one sample in a study of T cell clones after liver transplantation. Sequencing was performed with immunoSEQ multiplex PCR; in TCRdb, only in-frame clones are kept and a portion is missing. The sample carries more than 95,000 clones, around four fifths recorded once. The sequenced sample was CD4+ T cells from blood, obtained before liver transplant. Receptor source: a human donor who received a liver transplant. CDR3s include the opening cysteine and the closing phenylalanine or tryptophan. D genes are given only for firm matches. Clone size is shown for a subset of rows, as once, few, many or a class of expanded clone.

v_call	clone_size	d_call	j_call	cdr3_nt	cdr3_aa
TRBV6-5	.	.	TRBJ2-5	TGTGCCAGCAGTAAAAATGGAGAGACCCAGTACTTC	CASSKNGETQYF
TRBV21-1	.	.	TRBJ1-2	TGTGCCACGCCTGCGGTTAATGGGAACTATGGCTACACCTTC	CATPAVNGNYGYTF
TRBV6-1	few	TRBD2	TRBJ2-7	TGTGCCAGCAGTCCGCGACTAGCGGGAGGCTACGAGCAGTACTTC	CASSPRLAGGYEQYF
TRBV5-1	.	.	TRBJ1-2	TGCGCCAGCAATCCAGCACCAACCAACTATGGCTACACCTTC	CASNPAPTNYGYTF
TRBV7-3	few	.	TRBJ2-1	TGTGCCAGCAGCCCTTTCGGGGGAGGTACAATAAGATCCGAGCAGTTCTTC	CASSPFGGGTIRSEQFF
TRBV5-6	.	TRBD1	TRBJ2-7	TGTGCCAGCAGCCCAGAAGGCGGGACAGGGGGCGCGAAGCAGTACTTC	CASSPEGGTGGAKQYF
TRBV18	.	.	TRBJ1-3	TGTGCCAGCTCACCAATGCGGAGTTTAAATGGAAACACCATATATTTT	CASSPMRSLNGNTIYF
TRBV30	.	.	TRBJ1-4	TGTGCCTGGGGACTACAGGGTCAGCTGTTTTTT	CAWGLQGQLFF
TRBV27	.	TRBD2	TRBJ2-7	TGTGCCAGCAGTCCAACTGTGGCGGGGGGGCGCTACGAGCAGTACTTC	CASSPTVAGGRYEQYF
TRBV27	.	TRBD2	TRBJ2-2	TGTGCCAGCAGTTTAACTAGCGGGGGGGTCGGGGAGCTGTTTTTT	CASSLTSGGVGELFF
TRBV15	.	TRBD2	TRBJ2-3	TGTGCCACCAGCATTGTCCCGGGACTAGCGGGAAAAACAGATACGCAGTATTTT	CATSIVPGLAGKTDTQYF
TRBV6-6	once	.	TRBJ2-5	TGTGCCAGCAATGGAGGTGCAGAGACCCAGTACTTC	CASNGGAETQYF
TRBV27	.	.	TRBJ1-2	TGTGCCAGCAGTAATAGACAGAGTCTCAGCTATGGCTACACCTTC	CASSNRQSLSYGYTF
TRBV11-2	.	.	TRBJ2-4	TGTGCCAGCAGCTCACGATTAGCCAAAAACATTCAGTACTTC	CASSSRLAKNIQYF
TRBV15	.	.	TRBJ2-6	TGTGCCACCTCATTCGGGGGCGCGGCTGGGGCCAACGTCCTGACTTTC	CATSFGGAAGANVLTF
TRBV6-5	.	.	TRBJ1-4	TGTGCCAGCAGTACCAGCTCTACTAATGAAAAACTGTTTTTT	CASSTSSTNEKLFF
TRBV5-4	.	TRBD1	TRBJ1-6	TGTGCCAGCAGCCTCTGGACAGGGTTGAATTCACCCCTCCACTTT	CASSLWTGLNSPLHF
TRBV5-8	.	.	TRBJ1-5	TGTGCCAGCAGCTTGGACGGAGATCAGCCCCAGCATTTT	CASSLDGDQPQHF
TRBV28	.	.	TRBJ1-5	TGTGCCAGCAGTTCCAGGGGTCGGACTCTGGGGAATCAGCCCCAGCATTTT	CASSSRGRTLGNQPQHF
TRBV14	few	.	TRBJ1-2	TGTGCCAGCAGCCAAGAATTGAGGTCGTCGTACGGCTACACCTTC	CASSQELRSSYGYTF
TRBV2	.	.	TRBJ1-2	TGTGCCAGGCGGCCCGGGGTAGGGATGAGAGAGGGCTACACCTTC	CARRPGVGMREGYTF
TRBV5-1	.	TRBD2	TRBJ2-7	TGCGCCAGCAGCTTGGAGGCGGGAGAATTATACGAGCAGTACTTC	CASSLEAGELYEQYF